This T cell receptor (beta chain) was captured by sequencing in a study of blood T cell repertoires in COVID-19. Sequencing was performed with immunoSEQ multiplex PCR; in TCRdb, only in-frame clones are kept and a portion is missing. Among about 270,000 clones listed, 86% were seen once. V was clipped by 2 bases and J by 7 bases, with 14 bases between them. CDR1 and CDR2 from the germline V gene are MGHDK and SYGVNS. This CDR3 spans 14 amino acids. The origin of this receptor is a man aged 35-49 years with active or convalescent COVID-19. Specimen: peripheral blood. The chain couples TRBV25-1 to TRBJ1-1, with D maybe TRBD1 (6 bases). The CDR3 sequence is CASSEPDRLSEAFF. In DNA, the CDR3 is TGTGCCAGCAGTGAACCTGACAGGTTGAGTGAAGCTTTCTTT.